The text below deals with one T cell receptor (beta chain). This clone's antigen is unknown. The record has no base qualities; no much larger clone is one base away. TCRbeta CDR3 regions were sequenced with the immunoSEQ Assay. After extraction, genomic DNA underwent amplification by bias-controlled multiplex PCR, followed by high-throughput sequencing. As for how the authors treated the data: To quantify the absolute abundance of every unique TCRbeta CDR3 region, sequences were collapsed and filtered. T cell fraction was estimated by normalizing TCRbeta template counts to usable DNA, which was measured by amplifying reference genes present in all nucleated cells. Repertoire TCRs were annotated as SARS-CoV-2-specific when V gene, CDR3 amino acid sequence and J gene were exactly matched to a known reactive TCR set. The reference SARS-CoV-2 TCR set was obtained from MIRA and was filtered for enrichment in COVID-19-positive ImmuneCODE repertoires, whereby public or cross-reactive TCRs were removed. Using the MIRA antigens, annotated TCRs were further analysed by specific ORF or by position within an ORF. Depth was the summed frequency of annotated unique rearrangements, while breadth was defined as annotated unique rearrangements over total unique productive rearrangements. Two-sided Wilcoxon rank-sum tests were used to compare TCR breadth between groups. TCRdb took this table from immuneACCESS and kept in-frame rearrangements with V and J called. Such tables lack part of the clones; where checked against another copy, unresolved V genes explain under half of the gap, and the rest is unexplained. V and J calls and clone size are those listed in that table; D and trimming were worked out from the DNA. This sample is represented by about 400,000 clones; approximately 91% of them were singletons. The ten largest clones capture 1.9% of the sample.

This record comes from a study of Ad26.COV2.S vaccination and SARS-CoV-2 variants (dated by TCRdb to the early 2020s). As for the study more broadly: Donors in the vaccine arm were drawn from COV1001, a multicentre, randomized, double-blind, placebo-controlled phase I-IIa trial testing Ad26.COV2.S in healthy adults. Dosing of Ad26.COV2.S was intramuscular, at either 5x10^10 or 1x10^11 viral particles, delivered as one shot or as two shots spaced 56 days apart. The specificity and breadth of SARS-CoV-2-reactive T cell receptors after Ad26.COV2.S vaccination were assessed by TCRbeta repertoire sequencing. Trial participants were randomized into five groups of five: low-dose or high-dose Ad26.COV2.S given once or twice, or placebo on both occasions. A total of 32 samples were included in the TCR-sequenced set, comprising around 20 Ad26.COV2.S vaccine recipients, 5 placebo recipients and 8 SARS-CoV-2 convalescent individuals. Investigators remained blinded to trial group allocation during experiments and outcome assessment.

General conclusions and limits of the study: The study was not powered for comparison of responses between vaccine doses or regimens. It was noted by the authors that total T cell responses may have been underestimated by the TCR breadth and depth analyses. Spike-specific TCR breadth was higher in Ad26.COV2.S recipients than in placebo recipients (P = 0.0014). Vaccine and placebo recipients had comparable non-spike TCR breadth, which fits with the vaccine containing only spike. After vaccination, spike-specific CD8+ and CD4+ T cell responses were reported to show substantial breadth.

The trim is 4 bases for V and 4 bases for J, with a gap of 10 bases between the germline ends. Measured from the cysteine to the phenylalanine, the CDR3 is 13 residues long. CDR3 DNA only is kept here, 39 bases in frame from base 1. CDR1 and CDR2, per the germline V gene, are MDHEN and SYDVKM. The treatment or condition label here, explained by the study, means: some 20 received Ad26.COV2.S at low or high dose, single or two shots; about 5 received placebo; per-sample allocation not given. Repertoires of vaccine and placebo recipients were sequenced from samples taken on day 63 after the first injection. In Cohort 1b, around 23 adults aged 18-55 years were enrolled at a single site in Boston, USA, between 29 July and 7 August 2020. Ad26.COV2.S was a replication-incompetent adenovirus type 26 vector that expressed a prefusion-stabilized SARS-CoV-2 spike protein derived from the original Wuhan strain.

Here the chain combines TRBV28 and TRBJ1-2; the D gene cannot be named for sure. The specimen was peripheral blood, collected in a trial of Ad26.COV2.S vaccine versus placebo. The sequence was collected from a person aged 18-65 years who received the Ad26.COV2.S COVID-19 vaccine or a placebo. In nucleotide form, the sequence is TGTGCCAGCAGTTCCACTGACATCTATGGCTACACCTTC. Translated, it gives CASSSTDIYGYTF.